The 31 T cell receptor beta chains presented below share a single source sample, sequenced in a study of control samples from healthy donors and cancer patients. Data came from immunoSEQ multiplex PCR; TCRdb stores just in-frame clones and leaves some out. The data contain about 110,000 clones, approximately 88% of them singletons. Sequencing was done on a sample of PBMCs. These receptor sequences come from a woman aged 55-75 years with lung cancer.

In its sample, this clone was seen once. CDR3 DNA: TGTGCCAGCTCACCCGGGGTCGTTCAGCCCCAGCATTTT. Its protein is CASSPGVVQPQHF. The V gene is TRBV18, the J gene TRBJ1-5; unclear D gene. Trimming removed 3 bases from V and 6 bases from J, with 9 bases in between. This CDR3 contains 13 residues. CDR1 and CDR2 (germline): KGHSH, LQKENI. Supplemented by reference TRBV18 and TRBJ1-5, the full variable domain reads NAGVMQNPRHLVRRRGQEARLRCSPMKGHSHVYWYRQLPEEGLKFMVYLQKENIIDESGMPKERFSAEFPKEGPSILRIQQVVRGDSAAYFCASSPGVVQPQHFGDGTRLSIL.

The DNA for the CDR3 is TGTGCCAGCAGCTTAATCCTAGACAGCTTTCAAGAGACCCAGTACTTC. Encoded protein: CASSLILDSFQETQYF. The V call is TRBV7-2, the J call TRBJ2-5; D is possibly TRBD1 (5 bases). CDR1 and CDR2 (germline): SGHTA, FQGNSA. This CDR3 spans 16 amino acids. With 2 bases removed from V and 2 bases from J, the gap between germline ends came to 15 bases.

The chain joins TRBV25-1 to TRBJ1-4; D possibly corresponds to TRBD1 (5 bases). Germline V gene data show CDR1 as MGHDK and CDR2 as SYGVNS. The CDR3 is 17 residues long. V lost 2 bases to trimming and J lost 0 bases, with 13 bases between them. CDR3 in amino acids: CASSEVWGSSTNEKLFF. CDR3 nucleotide sequence: TGTGCCAGCAGTGAAGTTTGGGGGTCATCAACTAATGAAAAACTGTTTTTT. Complete variable domain (other parts from reference TRBV25-1 and TRBJ1-4): EADIYQTPRYLVIGTGKKITLECSQTMGHDKMYWYQQDPGMELHLIHYSYGVNSTEKGDLSSESTVSRIRTEHFPLTLESARPSHTSQYLCASSEVWGSSTNEKLFFGSGTQLSVL.

This clone has only a few counts. This sequence joins TRBV27 and TRBJ2-7; no clear D gene. This CDR3 region has 17 residues. Deletions cut 3 bases from V and 5 bases from J, with 23 bases between. Germline V lookup: CDR1 MNHEY, CDR2 SMNVEV (reference sequence). CDR3 amino acids: CASSFRVPLTLKNEQYF. In nucleotides, the CDR3 is TGTGCCAGCAGTTTTAGGGTCCCCCTTACTTTAAAAAACGAGCAGTACTTC.

This rearrangement joins TRBV21-1 to TRBJ2-7. TRBV21-1 is recorded as a pseudogene. The CDR3 is made up of 16 amino acids. Here the CDR3 DNA reads TGTGCCAGCAGCGAACGTGGCGGCAGGAGAACGGCCGAGCAGTACTTC. Translating gives CASSERGGRRTAEQYF.

This chain uses TRBV25-1 with TRBJ2-5; D gene ambiguous. The CDR3 extends over 13 amino acids. V was shortened by 0 bases and J by 4 bases, with 6 bases between the two germline ends. Per the germline V gene, CDR1 is MGHDK and CDR2 is SYGVNS. CDR3 nucleotide sequence: TGTGCCAGCAGTGAATACTTTTCAGAGACCCAGTACTTC. Protein: CASSEYFSETQYF.

The CDR3 sequence: CSVDLGVGEQYF. CDR3 in DNA: TGCAGCGTTGACTTGGGTGTAGGGGAGCAGTACTTC. The gene calls are TRBV29-1 and TRBJ2-7; D ambiguous. The V gene lost 3 bases and the J gene lost 7 bases, with 13 bases spanning the gap. Germline CDR1 and CDR2: SQVTM and ANQGSEA. The CDR3 has 12 residues.

The rearrangement joins TRBV2 to TRBJ1-6; D perhaps matches TRBD1 (5 bases). This CDR3 contains 16 residues. CDR1 is SNHLY, CDR2 FYNNEI, per germline. Trimming removed 2 bases at V and 5 bases at J, with 13 bases between. This CDR3 is CASSEFQGGNNSPLHF. The CDR3 DNA sequence: TGTGCCAGCAGTGAATTCCAGGGAGGAAATAATTCACCCCTCCACTTT.

The gene calls are TRBV19 and TRBJ1-3, with 12 bases matching TRBD1. The germline CDR1 and CDR2 sequences are LNHDA and SQIVND (reference sequence). This CDR3 has 14 amino acids. The CDR3 DNA sequence: TGTGCGGTGGGGACAGGGGGCGCCGGAAACACCATATATTTT. It translates to CAVGTGGAGNTIYF.

V gene TRBV11-2 combines with J gene TRBJ2-7, with D possibly TRBD1 on 6 matching bases. Trimming pared 0 bases from V and 4 bases from J, leaving 13 bases between. The CDR3 is 15 residues long. Germline V gene lookup returns CDR1 SGHAT and CDR2 FQNNGV. In DNA, the CDR3 is TGTGCCAGCAGCTTAGATCCAGGGGAAGGGTACGAGCAGTACTTC. As protein: CASSLDPGEGYEQYF.

The V call is TRBV5-1, the J call TRBJ1-1; D not certain. Looked up from germline, CDR1 is SGHRS and CDR2 is YFSETQ. Trimming stripped 2 bases from V and 3 bases from J, with 11 bases between. The CDR3 has 14 residues. CDR3 loop: CASSFSSVDTEAFF. CDR3 in DNA: TGCGCCAGCAGCTTTTCCTCGGTGGACACTGAAGCTTTCTTT.

The chain combines TRBV5-5 with TRBJ2-2, with 10 bases that match TRBD1. CDR3 size: 17 residues. Germline V CDR1 and CDR2: SGHKS, YYEKEE (reference sequence). V was pared by 3 bases and J by 1 base, with 6 bases of the junction left unmatched. CDR3 amino acids: CASSSLTGGRNTGELFF. The CDR3 nucleotides read TGTGCCAGCAGCTCGTTGACAGGGGGCAGGAACACCGGGGAGCTGTTTTTT.

This chain uses TRBV2 with TRBJ1-6; D gene ambiguous. CDR1 is SNHLY and CDR2 is FYNNEI in the germline V gene. The CDR3 contains 15 residues. V was clipped by 0 bases and J by 13 bases, with 16 bases between them. CDR3 DNA sequence: TGTGCCAGCAGTGAAGCGCAAGGCGGATTTTCGCCCCTCCACTTT. Residues: CASSEAQGGFSPLHF. The full variable domain, in which reference TRBV2 and TRBJ1-6 provide the parts outside the CDR3, is EPEVTQTPSHQVTQMGQEVILRCVPISNHLYFYWYRQILGQKVEFLVSFYNNEISEKSEIFDDQFSVERPDGSNFTLKIRSTKLEDSAMYFCASSEAQGGFSPLHFGNGTRLTVT.

J is TRBJ1-6 and V is TRBV6-6; TRBD1 is a possible D gene (6 bases). The germline CDR1 and CDR2 sequences are MNHNY and SVGAGI (reference sequence). V dropped 5 bases and J dropped 4 bases, with 12 bases sitting between them. CDR3 length equals 15 residues. In DNA, the CDR3 is TGTGCCAGCAGTCGCAGACAGGAATATAATTCACCCCTCCACTTT. Protein: CASSRRQEYNSPLHF.

The chain combines TRBV11-3 with TRBJ2-3; 7 bases match TRBD2. CDR1 SGHNT and CDR2 YENEEA come from the germline V gene. The junction had 14 bases not matched to a gene; V was cut back by 5 bases and J by 9 bases. The CDR3 length is 15 residues. CDR3 amino acids: CASSPVGTTGGTQYF. CDR3 nucleotides: TGTGCCAGCAGCCCCGTAGGGACTACCGGGGGGACGCAGTATTTT. Full variable domain (outside the CDR3, taken from reference TRBV11-3 and TRBJ2-3): EAGVVQSPRYKIIEKKQPVAFWCNPISGHNTLYWYLQNLGQGPELLIRYENEEAVDDSQLPKDRFSAERLKGVDSTLKIQPAELGDSAVYLCASSPVGTTGGTQYFGPGTRLTVL.

The chain recombines TRBV11-3 with TRBJ2-7, with unresolved D. CDR3 length: 14 amino acids. Trimming took 1 base from V and 0 from J, leaving 7 bases between them. Germline CDR1 SGHNT, CDR2 YENEEA. For the CDR3, the DNA is TGTGCCAGCAGCTTAGGGAGTAGCTCCTACGAGCAGTACTTC. Amino acids: CASSLGSSSYEQYF.

The chain employs TRBV6-5 and TRBJ2-7; a weak D match, TRBD2 (6 bases). From germline, CDR1 is MNHEY and CDR2 SVGAGI. This CDR3 is 13 amino acids long. Between the trimmed V and J ends, which lost 5 bases and 12 bases, there was a span of 20 bases. CDR3 coding DNA: TGTGCCAGCAGTCCCGGGACTGGATTCGTGTGGTACTTC. Residues: CASSPGTGFVWYF.

The chain links TRBV6-1 to TRBJ1-5; maybe TRBD1 (6 bases). Germline CDR1 is MNHNS and CDR2 is SASEGT. This CDR3 spans 15 amino acids. V was shortened by 2 bases and J by 2 bases, with 10 bases between the two germline ends. The CDR3 region has the DNA TGTGCCAGCAGTGAAATGGCAGGGGGCAATCAGCCCCAGCATTTT. Amino acid sequence: CASSEMAGGNQPQHF.

The genes are TRBV2 and TRBJ2-3; unclear D gene. Germline V gives CDR1 SNHLY, CDR2 FYNNEI. This CDR3 region has 14 residues. Between the trimmed V and J ends, which lost 8 bases and 0 bases, there was a span of 12 bases. CDR3: CASGLYLSTDTQYF. The CDR3 nucleotides are TGTGCCAGCGGGTTGTATTTAAGCACAGATACGCAGTATTTT.

This chain connects TRBV29-1 to TRBJ2-7; TRBD1 aligns across 10 bases. Trimming removed 1 base from V and 2 bases from J; junction bases left unmatched: 5. The CDR3 is made up of 15 amino acids. Looked up from germline, CDR1 is SQVTM and CDR2 is ANQGSEA. CDR3 DNA sequence: TGCAGCGTTGAAGCGCCGACAGGGGGCACCTACGAGCAGTACTTC. Translating it yields CSVEAPTGGTYEQYF.

This clone was detected only a few times. The rearrangement links TRBV11-3 to TRBJ1-2; 7 bases align to TRBD1. The CDR3 has 13 residues. Trimming took 4 bases from V and 8 from J; bases not matched to a gene: 7. Germline CDR1 reads SGHNT; CDR2 reads YENEEA. CDR3 bases: TGTGCCAGCAGCTGGAGGACAGGAGAAGGCTACACCTTC. This codes for CASSWRTGEGYTF. Full variable domain (outside the CDR3, taken from reference TRBV11-3 and TRBJ1-2): EAGVVQSPRYKIIEKKQPVAFWCNPISGHNTLYWYLQNLGQGPELLIRYENEEAVDDSQLPKDRFSAERLKGVDSTLKIQPAELGDSAVYLCASSWRTGEGYTFGSGTRLTVV.

This rearrangement joins TRBV9 to TRBJ2-7, with 7 bases fitting TRBD2. Germline assignment: CDR1 SGDLS and CDR2 YYNGEE. The CDR3 loop spans 14 amino acids. The trim removed 4 bases at V and 4 bases at J, leaving 8 bases unmatched. In nucleotides, the CDR3 is TGTGCCAGCAGCTCCTCCGCGGGAGAGTACGAGCAGTACTTC. Protein: CASSSSAGEYEQYF.

The chain recombines TRBV11-1 with TRBJ1-1; D is perhaps TRBD1 (5 bases). V shed 6 bases and J shed 1 base, with 9 bases lying between them. CDR1 and CDR2 from the germline V gene are SGHAT and FQDESV (reference sequence). This CDR3 is 13 amino acids long. The CDR3 nucleotides are TGTGCCAGCAGGTACACAGGGAACACTGAAGCTTTCTTT. Translated, it gives CASRYTGNTEAFF.

The J gene is TRBJ1-4, the V gene TRBV30; no firm D call. The V and J ends lost 3 bases and 5 bases respectively, with 13 bases between them. Germline CDR1 and CDR2: GTSNPN and SVGIG (reference sequence). The CDR3 spans 14 residues. The CDR3 DNA is TGTGCCTGGAGCCCCCCTTTCGGGAATGAAAAACTGTTTTTT. As protein: CAWSPPFGNEKLFF.

This clone has just a few counts. This sequence joins TRBV6-2 or TRBV6-3 and TRBJ1-1, with D uncertain. This CDR3 region has 14 residues. The germline V gene encodes CDR1 MNHEY and CDR2 SVGEGT. Trimming shortened V by 2 bases and J by 7 bases, and 14 bases separated the two germline ends. The CDR3 spells CASSYTISRREAFF. As DNA, the CDR3 is TGTGCCAGCAGTTACACGATATCAAGGCGTGAAGCTTTCTTT.

The DNA of the CDR3 is TGTGCCACCGTCAGAAACACTGAAGCTTTCTTT. Its protein is CATVRNTEAFF. V gene TRBV19 combines with J gene TRBJ1-1; D gene uncertain. The V and J ends lost 10 bases and 2 bases respectively, with 8 bases between them. This CDR3 is 11 amino acids long. The germline V gene encodes CDR1 LNHDA and CDR2 SQIVND (reference sequence).

The CDR3 DNA reads TGTGCCAGCAGCTTTGACGAGGATACGCAGTATTTT. It specifies CASSFDEDTQYF. The rearrangement uses TRBV25-1 and TRBJ2-3, with D unresolved. CDR3 length: 12 residues. Germline V gene lookup returns CDR1 MGHDK and CDR2 SYGVNS. V was cut by 6 bases and J by 6 bases, with 10 bases left in between.

There are a few counts of this clone. This sequence joins TRBV20-1 and TRBJ2-1, with 7 positions matching TRBD1. The CDR3 consists of 11 residues. After removal of 2 bases from V and 10 bases from J, the junction contained 2 bases not matched to a gene. Germline V gene data show CDR1 as DFQATT and CDR2 as SNEGSKA (reference sequence). This chain's CDR3 is CSARTGAEQFF. The CDR3 nucleotides are TGCAGTGCTAGAACAGGGGCCGAGCAGTTCTTC.

The gene calls are TRBV6-4 and TRBJ1-1; possibly TRBD1 for D (5 bases). Per germline, CDR1 MRHNA and CDR2 SNTAGT. The CDR3 contains 15 residues. V lost 2 bases to trimming and J lost 5 bases, with 15 bases between them. This chain's CDR3 is CASSDPRLQATEAFF. CDR3 coding DNA: TGTGCCAGCAGTGACCCTCGTCTACAGGCGACTGAAGCTTTCTTT.

The genes are TRBV24-1 and TRBJ2-1; 15 bases are shared with TRBD2. This CDR3 spans 16 amino acids. Looked up from germline, CDR1 is KGHDR and CDR2 is SFDVKD. With 3 bases clipped from V and 8 bases from J, the junction kept 4 bases outside the gene matches. The CDR3 DNA is TGTGCCACCAGTGATCCGGGACTAGCGGGAGGTCATGAGCAGTTCTTC. Its protein is CATSDPGLAGGHEQFF.

The chain recombines TRBV7-9 with TRBJ1-1; maybe TRBD1 (5 bases). Germline assignment: CDR1 SEHNR and CDR2 FQNEAQ (reference sequence). The V and J ends lost 0 bases and 1 base respectively, with 6 bases between them. The CDR3 consists of 14 residues. CDR3 amino acids: CASSLAQGNTEAFF. The CDR3 DNA is TGTGCCAGCAGCTTAGCGCAGGGGAACACTGAAGCTTTCTTT.